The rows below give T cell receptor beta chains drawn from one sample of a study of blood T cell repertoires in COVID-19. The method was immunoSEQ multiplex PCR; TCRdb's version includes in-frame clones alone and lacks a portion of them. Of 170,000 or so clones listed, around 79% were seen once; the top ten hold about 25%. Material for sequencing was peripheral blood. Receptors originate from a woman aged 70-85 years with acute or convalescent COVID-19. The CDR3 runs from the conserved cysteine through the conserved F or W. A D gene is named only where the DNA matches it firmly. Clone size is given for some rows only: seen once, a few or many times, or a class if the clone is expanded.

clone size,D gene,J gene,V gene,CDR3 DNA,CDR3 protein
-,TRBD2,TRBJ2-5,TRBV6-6,TGTGCCAGCAGTCCAGTCGGACTAGCGGGAGAGTGGGAGACCCAGTACTTC,CASSPVGLAGEWETQYF
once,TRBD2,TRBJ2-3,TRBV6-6,TGTGCCAGCAGTCTCCAATTGGGACTAGCGGGAGGTGATACGCAGTATTTT,CASSLQLGLAGGDTQYF
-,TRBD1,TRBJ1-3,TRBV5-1,TGCGCCAGCAGCTTGGCGACAGGGGAAGGAAACACCATATATTTT,CASSLATGEGNTIYF
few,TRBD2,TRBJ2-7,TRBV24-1,TGTGCCACCAGTGACGCCAAAACTAGCGGGAGGACCGAGCAGTACTTC,CATSDAKTSGRTEQYF
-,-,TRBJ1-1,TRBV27,TGTGCCAGCAGTTTACCCGGACAGACTTCTGAAGCTTTCTTT,CASSLPGQTSEAFF
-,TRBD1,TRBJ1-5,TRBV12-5,TGTGCTAGTGGTTTGGGTCAGTTAACAGGGGAAAGCAATCAGCCCCAGCATTTT,CASGLGQLTGESNQPQHF
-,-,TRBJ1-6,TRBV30,TGTGCCTGGAGTGTACGCGGGGCCAATAATTCACCCCTCCACTTT,CAWSVRGANNSPLHF
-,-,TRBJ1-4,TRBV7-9,TGTGCCAGCAGCGAAATCACGGGAGAAAAACTGTTTTTT,CASSEITGEKLFF
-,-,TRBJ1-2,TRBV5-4,TGTGCCAGCAGCTTGGATGGCAGGGGCTCTGGCTACACCTTC,CASSLDGRGSGYTF
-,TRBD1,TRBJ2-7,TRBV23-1,TGCGCCAGCAGTGGGGCCCGGACAGGGGGCAGGTACGAGCAGTACTTC,CASSGARTGGRYEQYF
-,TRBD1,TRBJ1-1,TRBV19,TGTGCCAGTAGTACACGGGACAGGGGGCGGTCGACTGAAGCTTTCTTT,CASSTRDRGRSTEAFF
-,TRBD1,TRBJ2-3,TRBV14,TGTGCCAGCAGCCAAGAGACAGGGCTCGATACGCAGTATTTT,CASSQETGLDTQYF
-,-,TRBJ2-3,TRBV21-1,TGTGCCAGCCCCCCCCCAGCGGGAGGGCCCTCTCCCCACACAGATACGCAGTATTTT,CASPPPAGGPSPHTDTQYF
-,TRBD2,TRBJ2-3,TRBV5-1,TGCGCCAGCAGCTTGACTAGCGGGAGTTGGCAGTATTTT,CASSLTSGSWQYF
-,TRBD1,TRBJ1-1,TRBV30,TGTGCCTGGAGTGAGGACAGGGACGGCACTGAAGCTTTCTTT,CAWSEDRDGTEAFF
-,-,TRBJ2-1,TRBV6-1,TGTGCCAGCAGTGAATCTTCCGGGTCCCTCAATGAGCAGTTCTTC,CASSESSGSLNEQFF
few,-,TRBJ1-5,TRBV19,TGTGCCAGTACTTACCAACCGGGAGGTGGTCAGCCCCAGCATTTT,CASTYQPGGGQPQHF
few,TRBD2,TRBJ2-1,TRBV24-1,TGTGCCACCAGTGATTCCCGAACCCCTAGCGGTGTCTGGGAGCAGTTCTTC,CATSDSRTPSGVWEQFF
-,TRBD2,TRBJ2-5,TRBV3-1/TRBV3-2,TGTGCCAGCAGCCATGGAAACCGACTAGCGGGAGGAGAGACCCAGTACTTC,CASSHGNRLAGGETQYF
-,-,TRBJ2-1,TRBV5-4,TGTGCCAGCAGCTTTGAAAATGGCGGTACCTACAATGAGCAGTTCTTC,CASSFENGGTYNEQFF
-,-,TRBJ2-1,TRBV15,TGTGCCACCAGCCTGGACAGTCTTTCCTACAATGAGCAGTTCTTC,CATSLDSLSYNEQFF
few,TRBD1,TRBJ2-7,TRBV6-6,TGTGCCAGCAGTACCATTGGACAGGGATCCTACGAGCAGTACTTC,CASSTIGQGSYEQYF
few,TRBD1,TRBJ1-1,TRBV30,TGTGCCTGGAGTCCCGGGACAGGGTATGACGCTGAAGCTTTCTTT,CAWSPGTGYDAEAFF
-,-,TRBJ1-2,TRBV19,TGTGCCAGTAGCATAAACAGGGCGGAGGGCTACACCTTC,CASSINRAEGYTF
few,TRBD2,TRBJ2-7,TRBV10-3,TGTGCCATCAGTGCGGGAGGGTACTACGAGCAGTACTTC,CAISAGGYYEQYF
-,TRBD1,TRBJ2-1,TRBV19,TGTGCCAGTAGTATCGCGGGACAGGGGGACAATGAGCAGTTCTTC,CASSIAGQGDNEQFF
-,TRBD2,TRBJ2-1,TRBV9,TGTGCCAGCAGCGTCCAGGGGACTAGCGGGAAGGCGTGGGGCTCCTACAATGAGCAGTTCTTC,CASSVQGTSGKAWGSYNEQFF
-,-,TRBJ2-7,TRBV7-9,TGTGCCAGCAGCTTAGCCCGGGACAAAGATTACGAGCAGTACTTC,CASSLARDKDYEQYF
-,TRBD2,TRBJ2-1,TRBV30,TGTGCCTGGAGCCAAGGACTAGTCAATGAGCAGTTCTTC,CAWSQGLVNEQFF
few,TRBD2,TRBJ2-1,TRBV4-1,TGCGCCAGCAGCTCGCGAGCTAGCGGGGCCTACAATGAGCAGTTCTTC,CASSSRASGAYNEQFF
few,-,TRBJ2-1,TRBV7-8,TGTGCCAGCAGCTTAGCGGGGGAGCGGGTGTACAATGAGCAGTTCTTC,CASSLAGERVYNEQFF
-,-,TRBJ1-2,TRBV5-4,TGTGCCAGCAGCTTGGTACGGGGTTATGGCTACACCTTC,CASSLVRGYGYTF
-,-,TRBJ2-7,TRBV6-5,TGTGCCAGCAGTTACAGTCGCAGGGACGAGCAGTACTTC,CASSYSRRDEQYF
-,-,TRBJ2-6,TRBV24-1,TGTGCCACCAGTGAGTCTCTAGACCCGACTGGGGCCAACGTCCTGACTTTC,CATSESLDPTGANVLTF
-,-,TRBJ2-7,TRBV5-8,TGTGCCAGCGGCATCGACCGAATAGGGGACGAGCAGTACTTC,CASGIDRIGDEQYF
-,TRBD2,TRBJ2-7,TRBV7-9,TGTGCCAGCAGCATGACCCCGGGACTAGCAGAATCCTACGAGCAGTACTTC,CASSMTPGLAESYEQYF
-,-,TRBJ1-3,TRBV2,TGTGCCAGCAGTGTCAGGGGCTCCGGAAACACCATATATTTT,CASSVRGSGNTIYF
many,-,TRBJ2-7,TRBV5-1,TGCGCCAGCAGCTTGGAGCCGTCGAGGGAGCAGTACTTC,CASSLEPSREQYF
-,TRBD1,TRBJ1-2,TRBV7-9,TGTGCCAGCAGCAAAAATCCCGGGACAGGGCATTATGGCTACACCTTC,CASSKNPGTGHYGYTF
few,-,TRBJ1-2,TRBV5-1,TGCGCCAGCAGCTTGGTAACCCCGGGTCGCCGAACGGTCGACTATGGCTACACCTTC,CASSLVTPGRRTVDYGYTF
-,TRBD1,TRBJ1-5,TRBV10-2,TGCGCCAGCAGTGTGACAGGGGAGTCGTCTCAGCCCCAGCATTTT,CASSVTGESSQPQHF
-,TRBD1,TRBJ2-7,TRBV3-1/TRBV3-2,TGTGCCAGCGGCCGGACAGGGCCCTACGAGCAGTACTTC,CASGRTGPYEQYF
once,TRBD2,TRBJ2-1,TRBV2,TGTGCCAGCGCTCGGACTAGCGGGAGAACTGAGCAGTTCTTC,CASARTSGRTEQFF
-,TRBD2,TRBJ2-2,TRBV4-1,TGCGCCAGCAGCCTTAGCGGGAGGAACACCGGGGAGCTGTTTTTT,CASSLSGRNTGELFF
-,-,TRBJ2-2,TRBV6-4,TGTGCCAGCAGTGTGGAGGAGGACACCGGGGAGCTGTTTTTT,CASSVEEDTGELFF
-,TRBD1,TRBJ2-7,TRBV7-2,TGTGCCAGCAGCTGGACCGGACAGGGGGCCTACGAGCAGTACTTC,CASSWTGQGAYEQYF
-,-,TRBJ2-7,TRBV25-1,TGTGCCAGCAGTGAGGGGCAGGAGTTTAGCGAGCAGTACTTC,CASSEGQEFSEQYF